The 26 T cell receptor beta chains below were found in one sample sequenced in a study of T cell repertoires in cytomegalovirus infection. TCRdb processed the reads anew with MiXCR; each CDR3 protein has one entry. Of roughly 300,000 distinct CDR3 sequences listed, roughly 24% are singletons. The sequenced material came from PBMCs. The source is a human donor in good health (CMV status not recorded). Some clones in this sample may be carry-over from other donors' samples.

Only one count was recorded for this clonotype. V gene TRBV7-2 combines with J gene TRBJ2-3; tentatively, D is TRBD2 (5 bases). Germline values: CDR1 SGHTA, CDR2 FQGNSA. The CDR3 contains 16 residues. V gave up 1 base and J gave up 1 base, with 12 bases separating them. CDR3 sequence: CASSLEGSGGTDTQYF. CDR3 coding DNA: TGTGCCAGCAGCTTAGAAGGGAGTGGGGGCACAGATACGCAGTATTTT. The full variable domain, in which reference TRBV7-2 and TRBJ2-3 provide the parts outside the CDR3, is GAGVSQSPSNKVTEKGKDVELRCDPISGHTALYWYRQSLGQGLEFLIYFQGNSAPDKSGLPSDRFSAERTGGSVSTLTIQRTQQEDSAVYLCASSLEGSGGTDTQYFGPGTRLTVL.

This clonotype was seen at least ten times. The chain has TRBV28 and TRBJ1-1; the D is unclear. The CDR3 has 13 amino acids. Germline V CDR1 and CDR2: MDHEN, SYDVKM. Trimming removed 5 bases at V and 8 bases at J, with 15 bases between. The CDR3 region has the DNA TGTGCCAGCAGTCCTCCAGCCCGGGCCGAAGCTTTCTTT. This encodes CASSPPARAEAFF. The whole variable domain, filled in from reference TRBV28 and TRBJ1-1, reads DVKVTQSSRYLVKRTGEKVFLECVQDMDHENMFWYRQDPGLGLRLIYFSYDVKMKEKGDIPEGYSVSREKKERFSLILESASTNQTSMYLCASSPPARAEAFFGQGTRLTVV.

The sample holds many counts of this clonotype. CDR3: CVSGGLNTEAFF. CDR3 bases: TGTGTCTCAGGGGGCCTGAACACTGAAGCTTTCTTT. V gene TRBV12-3 or TRBV12-4 combines with J gene TRBJ1-1; 8 bases fit TRBD1. The CDR3 has 12 residues.

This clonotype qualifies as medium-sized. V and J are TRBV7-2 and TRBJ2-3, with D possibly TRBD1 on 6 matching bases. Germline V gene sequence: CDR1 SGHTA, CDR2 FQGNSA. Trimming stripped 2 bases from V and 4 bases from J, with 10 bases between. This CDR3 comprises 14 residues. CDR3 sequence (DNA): TGTGCCAGCAGCTTACAGGGGTCAGCAGATACGCAGTATTTT. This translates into CASSLQGSADTQYF.

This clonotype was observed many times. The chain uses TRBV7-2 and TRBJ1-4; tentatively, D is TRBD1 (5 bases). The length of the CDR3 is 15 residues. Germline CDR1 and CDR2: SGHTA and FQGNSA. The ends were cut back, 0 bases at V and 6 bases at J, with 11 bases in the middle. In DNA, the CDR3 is TGTGCCAGCAGCTTAGCGCCGAGAGGGGATGAAAAACTGTTTTTT. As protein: CASSLAPRGDEKLFF.

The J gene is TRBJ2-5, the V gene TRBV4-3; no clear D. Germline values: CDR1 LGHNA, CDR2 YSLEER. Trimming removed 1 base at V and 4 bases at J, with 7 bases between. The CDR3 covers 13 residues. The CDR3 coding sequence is TGCGCCAGCAGCCAAGGGTTGGGAGAGACCCAGTACTTC. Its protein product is CASSQGLGETQYF.

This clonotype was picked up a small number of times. CDR3 region: CASSLLVPGQGSRGYTF. The CDR3 DNA reads as TGTGCCAGCAGTTTACTTGTCCCGGGACAGGGATCGCGCGGCTACACCTTC. This chain links TRBV28 with TRBJ1-2; the match to TRBD1 covers 9 bases. The ends lost 2 bases at V and 8 bases at J; junction bases unmatched: 15. Germline CDR1 MDHEN, CDR2 SYDVKM. The CDR3 spans 17 residues.

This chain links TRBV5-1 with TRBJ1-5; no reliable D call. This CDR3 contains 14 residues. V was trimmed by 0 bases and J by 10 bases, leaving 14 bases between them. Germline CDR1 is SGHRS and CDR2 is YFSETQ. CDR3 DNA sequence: TGCGCCAGCAGCTTGGCTCCGGAGGAGAGACCCCAGCATTTT. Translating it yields CASSLAPEERPQHF.

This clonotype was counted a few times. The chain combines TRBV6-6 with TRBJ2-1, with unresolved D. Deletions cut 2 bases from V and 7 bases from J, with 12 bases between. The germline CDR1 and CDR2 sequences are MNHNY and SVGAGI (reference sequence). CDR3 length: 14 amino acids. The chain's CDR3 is CASSYGNVENEQFF. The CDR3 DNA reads TGTGCCAGCAGTTACGGGAACGTGGAAAATGAGCAGTTCTTC.

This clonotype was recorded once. CDR3 in amino acids: CASSQASIRQARTF. CDR3 coding DNA: TGTGCCAGCAGCCAAGCCTCTATCCGACAGGCACGAACCTTC. The rearrangement uses TRBV14 and TRBJ1-2, with TRBD1 as a possible D gene (6 bases). This CDR3 spans 14 amino acids. The germline V gene has CDR1 SGHDN and CDR2 FVKESK. Between the trimmed V and J ends, which lost 1 base and 14 bases, there was a span of 20 bases.

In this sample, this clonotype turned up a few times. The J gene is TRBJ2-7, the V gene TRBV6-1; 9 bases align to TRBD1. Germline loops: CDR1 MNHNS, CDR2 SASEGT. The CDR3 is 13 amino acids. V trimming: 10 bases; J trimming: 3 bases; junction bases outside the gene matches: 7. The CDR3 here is CATLGTGIYEQYF. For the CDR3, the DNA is TGTGCCACCTTGGGGACAGGGATCTACGAGCAGTACTTC.

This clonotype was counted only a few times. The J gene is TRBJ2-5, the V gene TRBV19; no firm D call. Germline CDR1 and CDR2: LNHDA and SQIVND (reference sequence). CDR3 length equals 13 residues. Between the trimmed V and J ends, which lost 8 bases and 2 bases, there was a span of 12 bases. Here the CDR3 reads CASGVSRQETQYF. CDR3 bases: TGTGCCAGTGGGGTCTCACGGCAAGAGACCCAGTACTTC.

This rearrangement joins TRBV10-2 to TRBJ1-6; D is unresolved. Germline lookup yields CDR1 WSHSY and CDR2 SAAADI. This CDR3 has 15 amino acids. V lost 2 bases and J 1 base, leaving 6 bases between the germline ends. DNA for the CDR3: TGCGCCAGCAGTGAGGGCAGGTCCTATAATTCACCCCTCCACTTT. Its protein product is CASSEGRSYNSPLHF.

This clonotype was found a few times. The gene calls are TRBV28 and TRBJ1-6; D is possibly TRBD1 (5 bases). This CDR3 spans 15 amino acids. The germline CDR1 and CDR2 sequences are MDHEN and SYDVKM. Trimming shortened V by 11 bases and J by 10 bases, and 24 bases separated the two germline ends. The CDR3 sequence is CAGRLTSAGNSPLHF. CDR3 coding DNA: TGTGCCGGCCGTCTCACCTCGGCAGGGAACTCACCCCTCCACTTT.

CDR3: CASTWMGQGQFF. The CDR3 DNA reads TGTGCCAGCACATGGATGGGTCAGGGGCAGTTCTTC. V is TRBV6-8 and J is TRBJ2-1; D is possibly TRBD1 (5 bases). From germline, CDR1 is MNHGY and CDR2 SAAAGT. The CDR3 totals 12 residues. V was trimmed by 7 bases and J by 12 bases, leaving 16 bases between them.

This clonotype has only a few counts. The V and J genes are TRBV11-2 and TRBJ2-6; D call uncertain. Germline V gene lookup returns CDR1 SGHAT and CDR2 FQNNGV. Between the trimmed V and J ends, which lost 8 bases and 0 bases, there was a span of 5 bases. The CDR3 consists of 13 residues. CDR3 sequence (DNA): TGTGCCAGCCGGTACTCTGGGGCCAACGTCCTGACTTTC. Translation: CASRYSGANVLTF.

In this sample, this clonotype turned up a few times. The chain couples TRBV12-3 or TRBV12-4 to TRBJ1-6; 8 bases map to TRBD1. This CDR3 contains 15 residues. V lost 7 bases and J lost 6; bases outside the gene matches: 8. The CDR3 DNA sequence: TGTGCCAGCATCGCCGGACAGGGCCTTAATTCACCCCTCCACTTT. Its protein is CASIAGQGLNSPLHF.

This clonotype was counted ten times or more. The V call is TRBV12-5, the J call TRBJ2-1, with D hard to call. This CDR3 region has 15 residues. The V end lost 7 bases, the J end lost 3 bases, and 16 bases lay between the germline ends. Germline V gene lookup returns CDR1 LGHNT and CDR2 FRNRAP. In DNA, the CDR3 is TGTGCTAGTGCTCCAGCCCCTGGGGTCTACAATGAGCAGTTCTTC. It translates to CASAPAPGVYNEQFF.

The CDR3 reads CSAPAATNEKLFF. The CDR3 nucleotides read TGCAGTGCCCCCGCTGCAACTAATGAAAAACTGTTTTTT. V gene TRBV20-1 combines with J gene TRBJ1-4; D gene unclear. CDR1 and CDR2 (germline): DFQATT, SNEGSKA (reference sequence). This CDR3 region has 13 residues. Trimming removed 6 bases from V and 0 bases from J, with 8 bases in between.

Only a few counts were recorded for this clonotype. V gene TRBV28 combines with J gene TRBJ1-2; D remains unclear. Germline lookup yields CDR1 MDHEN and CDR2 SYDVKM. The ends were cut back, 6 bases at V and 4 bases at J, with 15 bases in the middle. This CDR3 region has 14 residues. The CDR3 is CASRSHGGFYGYTF. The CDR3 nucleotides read TGTGCCAGCAGGTCACATGGCGGATTCTATGGCTACACCTTC.

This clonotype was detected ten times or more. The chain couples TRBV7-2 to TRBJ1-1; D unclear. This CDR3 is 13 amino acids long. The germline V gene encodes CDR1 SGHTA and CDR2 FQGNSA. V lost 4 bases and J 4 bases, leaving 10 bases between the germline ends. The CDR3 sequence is CASSSRRGTEAFF. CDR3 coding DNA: TGTGCCAGCAGCTCCAGGCGGGGCACTGAAGCTTTCTTT.

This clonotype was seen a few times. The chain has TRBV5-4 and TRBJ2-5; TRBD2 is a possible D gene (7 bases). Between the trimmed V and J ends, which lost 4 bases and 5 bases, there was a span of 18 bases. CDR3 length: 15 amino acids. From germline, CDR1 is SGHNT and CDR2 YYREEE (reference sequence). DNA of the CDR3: TGTGCCAGCAGCCGGGCGGGGGCGGGGCTTGAGACCCAGTACTTC. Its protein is CASSRAGAGLETQYF.

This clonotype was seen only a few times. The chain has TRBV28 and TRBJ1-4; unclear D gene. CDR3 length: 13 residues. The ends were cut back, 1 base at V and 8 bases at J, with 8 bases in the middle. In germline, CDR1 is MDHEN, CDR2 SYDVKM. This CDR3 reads CASSLLMGEKLFF. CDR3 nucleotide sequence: TGTGCCAGCAGTTTATTGATGGGCGAAAAACTGTTTTTT. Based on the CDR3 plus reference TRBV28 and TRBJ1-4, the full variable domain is DVKVTQSSRYLVKRTGEKVFLECVQDMDHENMFWYRQDPGLGLRLIYFSYDVKMKEKGDIPEGYSVSREKKERFSLILESASTNQTSMYLCASSLLMGEKLFFGSGTQLSVL.

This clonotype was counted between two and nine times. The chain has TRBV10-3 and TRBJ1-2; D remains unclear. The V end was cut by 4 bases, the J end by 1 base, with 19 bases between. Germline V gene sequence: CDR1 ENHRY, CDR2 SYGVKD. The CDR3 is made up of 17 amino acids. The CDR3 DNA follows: TGTGCCATCAGTGGAAACACCAGAATCACCATTAACTATGGCTACACCTTC. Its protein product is CAISGNTRITINYGYTF.

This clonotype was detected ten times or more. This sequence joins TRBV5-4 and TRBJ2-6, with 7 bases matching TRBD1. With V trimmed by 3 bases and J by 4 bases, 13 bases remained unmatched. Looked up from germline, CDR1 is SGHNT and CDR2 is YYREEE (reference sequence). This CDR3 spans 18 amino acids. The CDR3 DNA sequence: TGTGCCAGCAGCTCGAACAGGGGAGCCCAGGGGGGGGCCAACGTCCTGACTTTC. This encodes CASSSNRGAQGGANVLTF.

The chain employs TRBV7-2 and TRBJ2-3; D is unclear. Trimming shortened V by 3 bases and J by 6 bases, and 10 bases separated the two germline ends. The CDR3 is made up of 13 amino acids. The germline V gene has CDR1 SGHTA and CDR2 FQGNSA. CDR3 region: CASSFRVRDTQYF. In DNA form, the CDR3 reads TGTGCCAGCAGCTTTCGGGTTCGGGATACGCAGTATTTT.